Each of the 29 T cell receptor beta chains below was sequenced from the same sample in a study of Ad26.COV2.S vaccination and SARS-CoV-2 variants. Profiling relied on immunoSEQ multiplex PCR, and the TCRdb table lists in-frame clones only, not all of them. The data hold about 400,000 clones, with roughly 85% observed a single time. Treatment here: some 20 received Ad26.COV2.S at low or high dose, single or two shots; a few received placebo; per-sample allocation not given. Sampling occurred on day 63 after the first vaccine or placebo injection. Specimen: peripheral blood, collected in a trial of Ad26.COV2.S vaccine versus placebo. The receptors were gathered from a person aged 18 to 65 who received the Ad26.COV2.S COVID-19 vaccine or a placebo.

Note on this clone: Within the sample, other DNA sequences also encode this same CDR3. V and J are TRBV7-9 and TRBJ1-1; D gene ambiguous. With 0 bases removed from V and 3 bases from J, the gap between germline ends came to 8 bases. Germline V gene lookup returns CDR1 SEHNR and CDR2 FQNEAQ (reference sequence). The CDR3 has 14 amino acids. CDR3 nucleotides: TGTGCCAGCAGCTTAGCAGGGAGATACACTGAAGCTTTCTTT. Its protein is CASSLAGRYTEAFF.

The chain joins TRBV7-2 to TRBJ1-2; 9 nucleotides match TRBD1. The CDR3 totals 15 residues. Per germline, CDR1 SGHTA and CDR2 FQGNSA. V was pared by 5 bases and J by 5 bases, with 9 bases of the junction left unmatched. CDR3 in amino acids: CASSRSTGGGYGYTF. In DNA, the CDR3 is TGTGCCAGCAGCCGTTCTACAGGGGGCGGATATGGCTACACCTTC.

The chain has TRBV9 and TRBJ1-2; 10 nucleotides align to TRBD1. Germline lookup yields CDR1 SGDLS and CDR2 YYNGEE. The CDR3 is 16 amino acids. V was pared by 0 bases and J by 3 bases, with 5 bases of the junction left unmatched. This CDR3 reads CASSVAGTGDDYGYTF. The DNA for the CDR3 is TGTGCCAGCAGCGTAGCTGGGACAGGGGACGACTATGGCTACACCTTC.

The DNA for the CDR3 is TGCGCCAGCAGCCAAGGAGACACCGACGCAGGGTTTGGGTACAATGAGCAGTTCTTC. As protein: CASSQGDTDAGFGYNEQFF. J is TRBJ2-1 and V is TRBV4-3; a possible D gene is TRBD1 (5 bases). This CDR3 region has 19 residues. Trimming left V 1 base short and J 4 bases short, with 23 bases between. The germline gives CDR1 LGHNA, CDR2 YSLEER.

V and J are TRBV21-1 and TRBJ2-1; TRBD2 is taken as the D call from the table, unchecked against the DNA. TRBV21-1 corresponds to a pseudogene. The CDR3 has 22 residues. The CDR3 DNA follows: TGTGCCAGCAGCAAACTCGCCTTACACTGCGGACTAGCGGGAGGGAACTACAATGAGCAGTTCTTC. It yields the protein CASSKLALHCGLAGGNYNEQFF.

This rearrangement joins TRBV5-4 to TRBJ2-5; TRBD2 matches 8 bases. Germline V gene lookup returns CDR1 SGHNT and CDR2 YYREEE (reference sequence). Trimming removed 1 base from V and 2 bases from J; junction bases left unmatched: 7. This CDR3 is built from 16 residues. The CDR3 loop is CASSLPPRGGQETQYF. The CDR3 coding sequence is TGTGCCAGCAGCTTGCCCCCCCGGGGGGGACAAGAGACCCAGTACTTC. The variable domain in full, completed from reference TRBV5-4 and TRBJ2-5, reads ETGVTQSPTHLIKTRGQQVTLRCSSQSGHNTVSWYQQALGQGPQFIFQYYREEENGRGNFPPRFSGLQFPNYSSELNVNALELDDSALYLCASSLPPRGGQETQYFGPGTRLLVL.

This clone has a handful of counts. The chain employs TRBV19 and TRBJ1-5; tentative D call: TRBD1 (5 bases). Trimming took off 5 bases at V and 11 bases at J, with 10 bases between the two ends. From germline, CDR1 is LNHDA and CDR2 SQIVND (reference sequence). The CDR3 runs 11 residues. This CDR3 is CASSGGPSQHF. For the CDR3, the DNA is TGTGCCAGTAGTGGGGGACCGTCCCAGCATTTT.

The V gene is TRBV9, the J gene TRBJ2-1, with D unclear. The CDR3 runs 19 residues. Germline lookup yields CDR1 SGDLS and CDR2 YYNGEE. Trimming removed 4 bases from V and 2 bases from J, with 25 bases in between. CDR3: CASSPWGRRSVRTYNEQFF. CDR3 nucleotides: TGTGCCAGCAGCCCATGGGGTAGGCGATCCGTGAGGACCTACAATGAGCAGTTCTTC.

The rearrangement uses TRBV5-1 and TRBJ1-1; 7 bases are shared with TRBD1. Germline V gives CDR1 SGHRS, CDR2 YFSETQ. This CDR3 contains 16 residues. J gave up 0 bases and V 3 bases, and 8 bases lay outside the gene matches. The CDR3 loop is CASSSGQDFMNTEAFF. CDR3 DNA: TGCGCCAGCAGCTCCGGACAGGATTTTATGAACACTGAAGCTTTCTTT.

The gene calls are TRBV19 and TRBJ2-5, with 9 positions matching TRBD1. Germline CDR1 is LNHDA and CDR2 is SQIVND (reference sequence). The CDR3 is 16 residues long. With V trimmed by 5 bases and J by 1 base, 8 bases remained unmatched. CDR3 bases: TGTGCCAGTAGTGTCGCCGGGACAGGGTTCCAAGAGACCCAGTACTTC. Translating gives CASSVAGTGFQETQYF.

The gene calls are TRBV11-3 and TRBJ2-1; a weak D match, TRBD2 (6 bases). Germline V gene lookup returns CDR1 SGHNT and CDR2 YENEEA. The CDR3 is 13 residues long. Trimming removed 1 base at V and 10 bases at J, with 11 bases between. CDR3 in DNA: TGTGCCAGCAGCTTAGTCGGCGGGGCGGAGCAGTTCTTC. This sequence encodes CASSLVGGAEQFF.

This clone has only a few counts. The CDR3 here is CASSLGVFGNTIYF. The CDR3, as DNA: TGTGCCAGCAGCTTAGGAGTATTCGGAAACACCATATATTTT. V usage is TRBV11-2 and J usage is TRBJ1-3; no reliable D call. Germline-derived CDR1 and CDR2 are SGHAT and FQNNGV. The germline V and J ends were trimmed by 1 base and 4 bases, with 8 bases remaining between them. The CDR3 contains 14 residues. Looking up the rest from reference TRBV11-2 and TRBJ1-3 gives the full variable domain: EAGVAQSPRYKIIEKRQSVAFWCNPISGHATLYWYQQILGQGPKLLIQFQNNGVVDDSQLPKDRFSAERLKGVDSTLKIQPAKLEDSAVYLCASSLGVFGNTIYFGEGSWLTVV.

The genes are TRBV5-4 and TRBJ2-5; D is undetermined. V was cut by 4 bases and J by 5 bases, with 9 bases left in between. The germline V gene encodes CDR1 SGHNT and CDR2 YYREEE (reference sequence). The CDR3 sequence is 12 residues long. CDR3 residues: CASSELGETQYF. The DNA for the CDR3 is TGTGCCAGCAGCGAACTGGGGGAGACCCAGTACTTC.

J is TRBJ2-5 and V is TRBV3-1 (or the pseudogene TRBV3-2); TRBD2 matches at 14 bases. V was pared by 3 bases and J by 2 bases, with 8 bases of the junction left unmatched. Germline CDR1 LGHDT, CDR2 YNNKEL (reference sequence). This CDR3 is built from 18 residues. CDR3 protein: CASSHGPGLAGEQETQYF. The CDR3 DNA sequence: TGTGCCAGCAGCCACGGACCGGGACTAGCGGGGGAGCAAGAGACCCAGTACTTC.

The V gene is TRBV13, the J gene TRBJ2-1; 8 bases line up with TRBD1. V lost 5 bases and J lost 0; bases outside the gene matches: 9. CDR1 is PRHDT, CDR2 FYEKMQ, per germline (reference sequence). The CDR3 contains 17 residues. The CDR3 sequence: CASSLTGGSPSYNEQFF. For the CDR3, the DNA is TGTGCCAGCAGCCTCACAGGGGGTTCACCCTCCTACAATGAGCAGTTCTTC.

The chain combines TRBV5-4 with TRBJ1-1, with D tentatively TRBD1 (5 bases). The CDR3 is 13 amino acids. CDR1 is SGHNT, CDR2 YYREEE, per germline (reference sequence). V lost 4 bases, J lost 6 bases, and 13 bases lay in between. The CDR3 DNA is TGTGCCAGCAGCCCTCGGGCAGGGTCTGAAGCTTTCTTT. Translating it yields CASSPRAGSEAFF.

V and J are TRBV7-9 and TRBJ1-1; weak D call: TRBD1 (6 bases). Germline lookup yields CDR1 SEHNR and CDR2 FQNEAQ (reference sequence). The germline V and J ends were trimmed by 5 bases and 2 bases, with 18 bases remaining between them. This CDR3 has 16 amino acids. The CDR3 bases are TGTGCCAGCAGCGCTTTGGGGGCCCGGGACAACACTGAAGCTTTCTTT. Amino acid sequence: CASSALGARDNTEAFF.

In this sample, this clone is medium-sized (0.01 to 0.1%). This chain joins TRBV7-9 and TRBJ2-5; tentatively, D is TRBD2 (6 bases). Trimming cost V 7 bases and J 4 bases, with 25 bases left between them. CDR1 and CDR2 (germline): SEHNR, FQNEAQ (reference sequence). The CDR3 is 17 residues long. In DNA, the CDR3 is TGTGCCAGCACCAACGGGGGAGCGGTTTGGTCCGGAGAGACCCAGTACTTC. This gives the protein CASTNGGAVWSGETQYF.

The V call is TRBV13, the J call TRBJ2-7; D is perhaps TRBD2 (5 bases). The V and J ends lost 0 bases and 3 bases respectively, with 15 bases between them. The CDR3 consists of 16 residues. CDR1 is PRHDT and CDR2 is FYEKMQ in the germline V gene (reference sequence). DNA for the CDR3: TGTGCCAGCAGCTTAGGCCGGGGAGTTTTGGGCTACGAGCAGTACTTC. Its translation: CASSLGRGVLGYEQYF. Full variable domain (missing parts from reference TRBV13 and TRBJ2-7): AAGVIQSPRHLIKEKRETATLKCYPIPRHDTVYWYQQGPGQDPQFLISFYEKMQSDKGSIPDRFSAQQFSDYHSELNMSSLELGDSALYFCASSLGRGVLGYEQYFGPGTRLTVT.

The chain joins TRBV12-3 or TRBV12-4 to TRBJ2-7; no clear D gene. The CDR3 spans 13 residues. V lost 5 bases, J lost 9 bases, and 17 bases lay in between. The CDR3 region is CASSEDIEGLQYF. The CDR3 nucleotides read TGTGCCAGCAGTGAAGACATCGAAGGGTTGCAGTACTTC.

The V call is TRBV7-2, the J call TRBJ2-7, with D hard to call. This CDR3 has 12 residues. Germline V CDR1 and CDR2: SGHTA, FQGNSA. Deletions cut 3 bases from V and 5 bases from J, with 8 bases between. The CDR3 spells CASSLTDHEQYF. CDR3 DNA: TGTGCCAGCAGCTTGACGGACCACGAGCAGTACTTC.

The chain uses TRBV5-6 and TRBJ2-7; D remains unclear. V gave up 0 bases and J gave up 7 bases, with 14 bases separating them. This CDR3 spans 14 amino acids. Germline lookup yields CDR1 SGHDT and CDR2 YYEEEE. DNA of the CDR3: TGTGCCAGCAGCTTGGAGAACTACCCTGGGGAGCAGTACTTC. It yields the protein CASSLENYPGEQYF.

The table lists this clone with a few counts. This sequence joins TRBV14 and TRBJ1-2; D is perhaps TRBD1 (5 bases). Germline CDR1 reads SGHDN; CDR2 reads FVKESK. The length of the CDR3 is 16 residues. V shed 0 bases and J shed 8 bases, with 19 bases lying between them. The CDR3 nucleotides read TGTGCCAGCAGCCAAGAAAAGGGGCGAGACGGTAACGGCTACACCTTC. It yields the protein CASSQEKGRDGNGYTF.

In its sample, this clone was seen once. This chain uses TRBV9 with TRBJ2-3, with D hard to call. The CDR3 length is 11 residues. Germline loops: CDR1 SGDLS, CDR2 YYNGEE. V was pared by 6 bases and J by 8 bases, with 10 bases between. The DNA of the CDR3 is TGTGCCAGCACCGGCGGTGGTACGCAGTATTTT. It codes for CASTGGGTQYF.

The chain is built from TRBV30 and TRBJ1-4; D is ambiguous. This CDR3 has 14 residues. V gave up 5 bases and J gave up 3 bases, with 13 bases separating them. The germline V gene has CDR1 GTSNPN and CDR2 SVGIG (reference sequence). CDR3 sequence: CAWGFKEANEKLFF. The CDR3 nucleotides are TGTGCCTGGGGCTTTAAGGAAGCTAATGAAAAACTGTTTTTT.

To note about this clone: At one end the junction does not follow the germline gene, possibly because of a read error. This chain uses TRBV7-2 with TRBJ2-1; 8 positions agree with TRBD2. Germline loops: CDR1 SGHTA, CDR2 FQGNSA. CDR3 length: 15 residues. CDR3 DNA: TGTGCCAGCAGCTGGACGGGAGGGCCCTACAGTGAGCAGTTCTTC. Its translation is CASSWTGGPYSEQFF.

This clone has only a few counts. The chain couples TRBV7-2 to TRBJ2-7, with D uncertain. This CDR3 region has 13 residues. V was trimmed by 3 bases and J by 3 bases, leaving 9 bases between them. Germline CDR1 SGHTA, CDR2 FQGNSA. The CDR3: CASSFDSGYEQYF. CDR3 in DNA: TGTGCCAGCAGCTTCGATTCCGGCTACGAGCAGTACTTC.

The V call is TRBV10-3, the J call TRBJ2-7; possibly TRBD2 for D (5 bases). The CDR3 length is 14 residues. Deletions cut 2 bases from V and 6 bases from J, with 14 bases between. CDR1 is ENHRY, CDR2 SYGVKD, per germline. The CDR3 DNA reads TGTGCCATCAGTGAGGCTGCGCGGGCCTCCGAGCAGTACTTC. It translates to CAISEAARASEQYF.

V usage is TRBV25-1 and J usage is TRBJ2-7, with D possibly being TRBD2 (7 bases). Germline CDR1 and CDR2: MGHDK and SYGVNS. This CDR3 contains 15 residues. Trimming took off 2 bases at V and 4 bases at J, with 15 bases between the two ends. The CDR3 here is CASSEEGGWRYEQYF. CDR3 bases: TGTGCCAGCAGTGAAGAGGGGGGGTGGAGGTACGAGCAGTACTTC.